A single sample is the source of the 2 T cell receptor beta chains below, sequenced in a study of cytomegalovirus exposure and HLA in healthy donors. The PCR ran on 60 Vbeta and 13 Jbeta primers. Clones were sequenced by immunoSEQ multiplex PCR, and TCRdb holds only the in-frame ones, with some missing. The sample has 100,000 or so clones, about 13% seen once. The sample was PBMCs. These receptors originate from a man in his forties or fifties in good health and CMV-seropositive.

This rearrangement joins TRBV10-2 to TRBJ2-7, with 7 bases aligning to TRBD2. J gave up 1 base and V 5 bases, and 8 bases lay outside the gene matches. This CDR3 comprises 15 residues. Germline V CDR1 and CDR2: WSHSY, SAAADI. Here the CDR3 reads CASSRAGERSYEQYF. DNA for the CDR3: TGCGCCAGCAGTCGGGCGGGAGAGAGATCCTACGAGCAGTACTTC.

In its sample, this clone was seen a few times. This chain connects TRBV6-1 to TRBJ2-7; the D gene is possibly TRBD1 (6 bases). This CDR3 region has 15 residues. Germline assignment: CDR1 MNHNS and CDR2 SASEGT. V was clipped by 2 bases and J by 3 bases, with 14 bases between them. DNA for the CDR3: TGTGCCAGCAGTGAATATGCACAGGGTGTCTACGAGCAGTACTTC. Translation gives CASSEYAQGVYEQYF.